This T cell receptor beta chain was found in a study of cytomegalovirus exposure and HLA in healthy donors. The count of this clone is one. Its antigen remains unidentified. PCR used 60 Vbeta primers and 13 Jbeta primers. Data came from immunoSEQ multiplex PCR; TCRdb stores just in-frame clones and leaves some out. The sample has around 150,000 clones, approximately 80% seen once; the top ten hold almost 4%. Points from the study as a whole: Within a later analysis, the majority of CMV-associated TCR beta chains appeared HLA-restricted.

The TCR comes from a man younger than 30 in good health and CMV-seronegative. What was sequenced was PBMCs.

CDR3 loop: CASSQETGPSSGNTIYF. The CDR3 coding sequence is TGCGCCAGCAGCCAAGAAACTGGACCTAGCTCTGGAAACACCATATATTTT. V and J are TRBV4-1 and TRBJ2-2; D uncertain. The last part of the DNA fits TRBJ1-3 better; the J call may be wrong. CDR1 and CDR2 from the germline V gene are MGHRA and YSYEKL. The CDR3 contains 17 residues.